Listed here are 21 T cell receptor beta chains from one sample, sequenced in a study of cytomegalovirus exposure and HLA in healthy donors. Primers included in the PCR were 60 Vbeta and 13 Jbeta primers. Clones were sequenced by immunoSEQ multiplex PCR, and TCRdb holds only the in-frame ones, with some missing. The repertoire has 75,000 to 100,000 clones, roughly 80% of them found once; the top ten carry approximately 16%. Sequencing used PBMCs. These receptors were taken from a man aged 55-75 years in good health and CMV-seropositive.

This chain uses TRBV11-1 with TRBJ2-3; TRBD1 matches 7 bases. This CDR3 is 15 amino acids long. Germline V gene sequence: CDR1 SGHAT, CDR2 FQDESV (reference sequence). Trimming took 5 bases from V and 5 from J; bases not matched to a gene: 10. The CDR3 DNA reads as TGTGCCAGCAGCCCATCGACAGGGACCAAAGATACGCAGTATTTT. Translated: CASSPSTGTKDTQYF.

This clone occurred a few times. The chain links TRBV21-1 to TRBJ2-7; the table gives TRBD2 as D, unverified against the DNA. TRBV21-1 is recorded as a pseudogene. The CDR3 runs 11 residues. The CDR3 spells CASSTAGEQYF. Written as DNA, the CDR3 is TGTGCCAGCAGCACGGCGGGTGAGCAGTACTTC.

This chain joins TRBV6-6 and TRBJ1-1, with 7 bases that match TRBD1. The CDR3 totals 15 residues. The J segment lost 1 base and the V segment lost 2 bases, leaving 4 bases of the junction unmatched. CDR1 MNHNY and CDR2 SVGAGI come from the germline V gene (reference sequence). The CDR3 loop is CASSYRDSANTEAFF. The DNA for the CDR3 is TGTGCCAGCAGTTACCGGGACAGTGCGAACACTGAAGCTTTCTTT.

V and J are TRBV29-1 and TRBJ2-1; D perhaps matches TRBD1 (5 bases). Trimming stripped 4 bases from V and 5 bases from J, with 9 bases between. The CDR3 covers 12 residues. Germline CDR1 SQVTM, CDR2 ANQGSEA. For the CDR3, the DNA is TGCAGCGTTGTAAGCAGGGACAATGAGCAGTTCTTC. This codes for CSVVSRDNEQFF.

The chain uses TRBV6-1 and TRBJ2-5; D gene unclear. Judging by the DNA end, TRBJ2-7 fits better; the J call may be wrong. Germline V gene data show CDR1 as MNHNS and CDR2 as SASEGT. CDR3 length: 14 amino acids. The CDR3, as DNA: TGTGCCAGCAGACGGGTTGCTGTGTCCTACGAGCAGTACTTC. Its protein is CASRRVAVSYEQYF.

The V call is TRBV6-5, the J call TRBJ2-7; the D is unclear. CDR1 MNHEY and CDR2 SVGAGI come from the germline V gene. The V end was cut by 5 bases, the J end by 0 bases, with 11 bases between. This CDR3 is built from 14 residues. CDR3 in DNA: TGTGCCAGCAGTCCAACAGCAACCTCCTACGAGCAGTACTTC. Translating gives CASSPTATSYEQYF.

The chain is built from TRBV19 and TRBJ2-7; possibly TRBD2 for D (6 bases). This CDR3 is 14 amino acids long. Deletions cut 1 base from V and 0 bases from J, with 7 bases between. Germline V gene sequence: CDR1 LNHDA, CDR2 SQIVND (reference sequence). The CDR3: CASSIAGDSYEQYF. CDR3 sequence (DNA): TGTGCCAGTAGTATAGCGGGGGACTCCTACGAGCAGTACTTC.

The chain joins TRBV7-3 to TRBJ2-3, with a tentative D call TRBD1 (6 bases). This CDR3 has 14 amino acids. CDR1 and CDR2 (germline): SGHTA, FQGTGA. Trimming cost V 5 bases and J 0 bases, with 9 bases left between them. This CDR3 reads CASSADSSTDTQYF. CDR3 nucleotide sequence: TGTGCCAGCAGCGCGGACAGCAGCACAGATACGCAGTATTTT.

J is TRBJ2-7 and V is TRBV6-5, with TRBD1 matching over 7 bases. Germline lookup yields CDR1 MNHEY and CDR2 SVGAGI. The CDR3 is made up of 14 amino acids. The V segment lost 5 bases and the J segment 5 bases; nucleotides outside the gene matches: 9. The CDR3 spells CASSPRQGWDEQYF. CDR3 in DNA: TGTGCCAGCAGTCCCCGACAGGGTTGGGACGAGCAGTACTTC.

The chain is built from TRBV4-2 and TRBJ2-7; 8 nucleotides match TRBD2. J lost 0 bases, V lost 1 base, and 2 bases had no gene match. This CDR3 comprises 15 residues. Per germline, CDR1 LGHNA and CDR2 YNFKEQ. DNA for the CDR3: TGTGCCAGCAGCCAAGGCGGGGGGAGCTCCTACGAGCAGTACTTC. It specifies CASSQGGGSSYEQYF.

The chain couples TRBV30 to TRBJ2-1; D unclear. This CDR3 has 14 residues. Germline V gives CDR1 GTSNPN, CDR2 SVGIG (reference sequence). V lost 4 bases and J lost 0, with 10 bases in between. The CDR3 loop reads CAWMVTDSYNEQFF. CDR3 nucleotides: TGTGCCTGGATGGTGACTGACTCCTACAATGAGCAGTTCTTC.

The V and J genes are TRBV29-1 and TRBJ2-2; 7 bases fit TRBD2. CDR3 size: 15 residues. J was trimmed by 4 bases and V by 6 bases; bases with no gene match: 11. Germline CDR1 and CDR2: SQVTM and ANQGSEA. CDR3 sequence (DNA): TGCAGCGTCGGTCCGGGGGGACGGGGCACCGGGGAGCTGTTTTTT. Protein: CSVGPGGRGTGELFF.

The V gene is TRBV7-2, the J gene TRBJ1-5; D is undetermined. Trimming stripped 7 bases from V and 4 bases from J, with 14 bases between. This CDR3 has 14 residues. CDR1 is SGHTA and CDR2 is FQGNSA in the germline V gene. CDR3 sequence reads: CASKRPEGNQPQHF. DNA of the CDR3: TGTGCCAGCAAACGACCCGAGGGTAATCAGCCCCAGCATTTT.

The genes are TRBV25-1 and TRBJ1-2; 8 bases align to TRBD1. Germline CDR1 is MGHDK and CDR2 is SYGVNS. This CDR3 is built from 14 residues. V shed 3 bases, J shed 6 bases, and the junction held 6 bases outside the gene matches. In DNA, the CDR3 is TGTGCCAGCAGTGAGCTTGGACAGGGTCATGGCTACACCTTC. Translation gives CASSELGQGHGYTF.

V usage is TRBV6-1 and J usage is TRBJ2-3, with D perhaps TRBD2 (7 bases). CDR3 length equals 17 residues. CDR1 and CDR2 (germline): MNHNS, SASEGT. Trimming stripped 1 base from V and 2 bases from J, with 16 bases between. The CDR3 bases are TGTGCCAGCAGTGAAGAAGGGGGGGATGTGGTCACAGATACGCAGTATTTT. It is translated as CASSEEGGDVVTDTQYF.

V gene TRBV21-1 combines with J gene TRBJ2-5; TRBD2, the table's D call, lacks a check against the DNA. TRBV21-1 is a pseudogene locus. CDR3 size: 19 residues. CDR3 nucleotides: TGTGCCAGCAGCAAAGAGGGAGCGGGGGCAGAGTTTTTTAAAGAGACCCAGTACTTC. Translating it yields CASSKEGAGAEFFKETQYF.

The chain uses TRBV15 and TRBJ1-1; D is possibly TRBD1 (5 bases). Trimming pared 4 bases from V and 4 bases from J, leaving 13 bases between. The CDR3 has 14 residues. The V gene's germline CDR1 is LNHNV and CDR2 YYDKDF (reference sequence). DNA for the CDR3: TGTGCCACCAGCACCTCAGGGTCGGGCACTGAAGCTTTCTTT. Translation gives CATSTSGSGTEAFF.

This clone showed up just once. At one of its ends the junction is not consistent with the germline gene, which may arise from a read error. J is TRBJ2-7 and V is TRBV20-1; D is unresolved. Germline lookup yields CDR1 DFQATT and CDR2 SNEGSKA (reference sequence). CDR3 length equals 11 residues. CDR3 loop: CSAGSSHEQYF. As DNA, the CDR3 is TGCAGTGCTGGTAGCTCCCACGAGCAGTACTTC.

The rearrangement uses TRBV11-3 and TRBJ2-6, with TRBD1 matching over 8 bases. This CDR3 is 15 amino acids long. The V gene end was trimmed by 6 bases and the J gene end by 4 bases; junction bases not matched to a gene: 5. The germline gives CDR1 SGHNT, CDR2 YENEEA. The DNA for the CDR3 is TGTGCCAGCAGTCAGGGGGCGCACGGGGCCAACGTCCTGACTTTC. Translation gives CASSQGAHGANVLTF.

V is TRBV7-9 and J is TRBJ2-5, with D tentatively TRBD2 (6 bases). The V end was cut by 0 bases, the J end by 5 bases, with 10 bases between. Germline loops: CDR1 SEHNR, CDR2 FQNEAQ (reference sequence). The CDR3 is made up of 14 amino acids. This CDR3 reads CASSLALGRETQYF. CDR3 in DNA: TGTGCCAGCAGCTTAGCGCTAGGGAGGGAGACCCAGTACTTC. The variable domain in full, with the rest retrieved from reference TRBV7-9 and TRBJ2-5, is DTGVSQNPRHKITKRGQNVTFRCDPISEHNRLYWYRQTLGQGPEFLTYFQNEAQLEKSRLLSDRFSAERPKGSFSTLEIQRTEQGDSAMYLCASSLALGRETQYFGPGTRLLVL.

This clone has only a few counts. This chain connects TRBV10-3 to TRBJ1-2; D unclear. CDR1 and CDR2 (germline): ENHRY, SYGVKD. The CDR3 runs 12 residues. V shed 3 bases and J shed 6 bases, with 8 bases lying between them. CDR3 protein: CAISDYRNGYTF. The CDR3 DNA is TGTGCCATCAGTGACTACAGAAATGGCTACACCTTC.